Shown below are 16 T cell receptor beta chains from a single sample sequenced in a study of T cell responses to AZD1222 COVID-19 vaccine. Assay: immunoSEQ multiplex PCR; the TCRdb copy retains only in-frame clones and omits some. Of 150,000 or so clones listed, approximately 92% are singletons. The sequenced sample was peripheral blood, obtained on day 0 of AZD1222 vaccination. Receptors were obtained from an adult in good health.

The rearrangement links TRBV2 to TRBJ2-2; possible D gene TRBD1, 6 bases. The ends were cut back, 3 bases at V and 4 bases at J, with 12 bases in the middle. The CDR3 has 15 residues. Germline V gene data show CDR1 as SNHLY and CDR2 as FYNNEI. The CDR3 nucleotides read TGTGCCAGCAGTGATGTGGGGGCAGGCACCGGGGAGCTGTTTTTT. Encoded protein: CASSDVGAGTGELFF.

CDR3 sequence: CASTRGDQITDTQYF. The CDR3 DNA sequence: TGCGCCAGCACCCGGGGGGATCAAATCACAGATACGCAGTATTTT. The rearrangement links TRBV5-1 to TRBJ2-3; 7 nucleotides align to TRBD2. The CDR3 spans 15 residues. V lost 6 bases to trimming and J lost 2 bases; unmatched junction nucleotides: 9. Germline V CDR1 and CDR2: SGHRS, YFSETQ. Variable domain in full (rest from reference TRBV5-1 and TRBJ2-3): KAGVTQTPRYLIKTRGQQVTLSCSPISGHRSVSWYQQTPGQGLQFLFEYFSETQRNKGNFPGRFSGRQFSNSRSEMNVSTLELGDSALYLCASTRGDQITDTQYFGPGTRLTVL.

The CDR3 is CASSDPSRGTVRSAFF. CDR3 DNA: TGCGCCAGCAGTGATCCCTCTAGAGGGACAGTCCGGTCGGCGTTCTTT. The rearrangement joins TRBV10-1 to TRBJ1-1, with 7 bases fitting TRBD1. Germline V gene sequence: CDR1 WNHNN, CDR2 SYGVQD (reference sequence). The CDR3 runs to 16 residues. V shed 3 bases, J shed 14 bases, and the junction held 21 bases outside the gene matches.

The gene calls are TRBV11-2 and TRBJ1-5; D call uncertain. V lost 1 base, J lost 4 bases, and 5 bases lay in between. The CDR3 runs to 13 residues. Germline loops: CDR1 SGHAT, CDR2 FQNNGV. Here the CDR3 DNA reads TGTGCCAGCAGCTTAGCCCTTAATCAGCCCCAGCATTTT. This encodes CASSLALNQPQHF.

The V and J genes are TRBV2 and TRBJ1-1; TRBD1 might be the D (5 bases). Per the germline V gene, CDR1 is SNHLY and CDR2 is FYNNEI. Deletions cut 10 bases from V and 11 bases from J, with 20 bases between. This CDR3 has 12 residues. This chain's CDR3 is CATRDGERRAFF. DNA for the CDR3: TGTGCCACCCGGGACGGAGAAAGAAGGGCTTTCTTT.

The genes are TRBV11-2 and TRBJ2-3, with a tentative D call TRBD2 (5 bases). V was shortened by 4 bases and J by 9 bases, with 14 bases between the two germline ends. This CDR3 contains 13 residues. In germline, CDR1 is SGHAT, CDR2 FQNNGV. CDR3 DNA sequence: TGTGCCAGCAGCTCCCCCCCCCGGGGAACGCAGTATTTT. The encoded protein is CASSSPPRGTQYF.

CDR3 sequence: CASSPEGLRETQYF. CDR3 DNA sequence: TGTGCCAGTAGCCCCGAGGGGCTCCGAGAGACCCAGTACTTC. The chain links TRBV19 to TRBJ2-5; D is possibly TRBD1 or TRBD2 (5 bases each). There are 14 residues in the CDR3. V lost 6 bases and J lost 4, with 15 bases in between. CDR1 and CDR2 (germline): LNHDA, SQIVND (reference sequence).

The V and J genes are TRBV6-9 and TRBJ2-2; D gene unclear. The CDR3 totals 15 residues. Germline CDR1 is MNHGY and CDR2 is SVAAGI. V dropped 1 base and J dropped 1 base, with 7 bases sitting between them. The CDR3 spells CASSYWSQNTGELFF. CDR3 bases: TGTGCCAGCAGTTATTGGTCTCAGAACACCGGGGAGCTGTTTTTT.

The genes are TRBV6-1 and TRBJ1-5; the D is unclear. This CDR3 is built from 13 residues. V lost 3 bases, J lost 6 bases, and 9 bases lay in between. Germline loops: CDR1 MNHNS, CDR2 SASEGT. DNA for the CDR3: TGTGCCAGCAGTGACGGGAGAGGTCAGCCCCAGCATTTT. Translation: CASSDGRGQPQHF.

This clone came up once. The CDR3 region is CASRLTAGETQYF. The CDR3 region has the DNA TGTGCCAGCAGACTCACAGCGGGAGAGACCCAGTACTTC. The V call is TRBV3-1 (or the pseudogene TRBV3-2), the J call TRBJ2-5; the D gene is possibly TRBD2 (6 bases). Trimming removed 6 bases from V and 4 bases from J, with 12 bases in between. This CDR3 is built from 13 residues. Germline V gene lookup returns CDR1 LGHDT and CDR2 YNNKEL (reference sequence).

This CDR3 is CSVEGRLRSYNEQFF. CDR3 sequence (DNA): TGCAGCGTTGAAGGGCGACTCCGCTCCTACAATGAGCAGTTCTTC. The chain is built from TRBV29-1 and TRBJ2-1, with D unclear. Germline assignment: CDR1 SQVTM and CDR2 ANQGSEA. The CDR3 consists of 15 residues. Trimming stripped 1 base from V and 0 bases from J, with 10 bases between.

The chain carries TRBV27 and TRBJ2-1, with 8 bases matching TRBD2. The V gene's germline CDR1 is MNHEY and CDR2 SMNVEV (reference sequence). The CDR3 covers 15 residues. V lost 1 base, J lost 10 bases, and 9 bases stayed unmatched. The CDR3 is CASSLWAGGRREQFF. The CDR3 DNA reads TGTGCCAGCAGTTTATGGGCGGGAGGCCGTCGGGAGCAGTTCTTC.

The chain combines TRBV24-1 with TRBJ2-1; weak D call: TRBD2 (6 bases). The CDR3 consists of 13 residues. V lost 4 bases, J lost 12 bases, and 15 bases lay in between. The germline V gene encodes CDR1 KGHDR and CDR2 SFDVKD. CDR3 region: CATSDPGSGGQFF. Written as DNA, the CDR3 is TGTGCCACCAGTGACCCCGGATCCGGGGGGCAGTTCTTC.

This clone was picked up one time. J is TRBJ2-3 and V is TRBV6-2 or TRBV6-3, with 13 bases matching TRBD2. The germline V gene encodes CDR1 MNHEY and CDR2 SVGEGT. This CDR3 comprises 18 residues. The V segment lost 2 bases and the J segment 1 base; nucleotides outside the gene matches: 6. In DNA, the CDR3 is TGTGCCAGCAGTTACATTGGACTAGCGGGAGTAGGCACAGATACGCAGTATTTT. Amino acids: CASSYIGLAGVGTDTQYF.

This clone has just one count. The J gene is TRBJ1-1, the V gene TRBV2; D is uncertain. Trimming shortened V by 3 bases and J by 1 base, and 6 bases separated the two germline ends. This CDR3 has 13 amino acids. Germline CDR1 and CDR2: SNHLY and FYNNEI. The CDR3 DNA reads as TGTGCCAGCAGTGATGACAAGAACACTGAAGCTTTCTTT. Its translation: CASSDDKNTEAFF.

The sample holds a few counts of this clone. V and J are TRBV10-2 and TRBJ2-1; 8 nucleotides line up with TRBD2. The CDR3 length is 16 residues. Germline-derived CDR1 and CDR2 are WSHSY and SAAADI. Unmatched junction bases numbered 11, after V lost 4 bases and J lost 6 bases. The CDR3 DNA is TGCGCCAGCAGTGGGAGAAGCGGGAGTTCGTCCAATGAGCAGTTCTTC. It yields the protein CASSGRSGSSSNEQFF.